This TCR beta chain was sequenced during a study of beta chain features in type 1 diabetes. Study-wide background: Patient and healthy donor groups were alike in age, gender and cell yields. General study findings and limits: Type 1 diabetes patients had moderately but significantly shorter TCRB CDR3s in all four CD4+ subsets.

Reverse transcribing all isolated RNA meant expressed TCRB transcripts were sequenced. Repertoires were generated with immunoSEQ multiplex PCR, while TCRdb's copy carries only in-frame clones and drops some. The table lists 600,000 or so clones, around 12% of them singletons. One heparinised blood draw, averaging about 100 mL, came from each donor. The CDR3 has 17 amino acids. The germline CDR1 and CDR2 sequences are SGDLS and YYNGEE. Unmatched junction bases numbered 8, after V lost 0 bases and J lost 2 bases. About this clone itself: No antigen is known for it.

This chain joins TRBV9 and TRBJ1-2, with 9 nucleotides matching TRBD1. The clonotype originates from a man aged 30 to 45 with type 1 diabetes. The sample taken for sequencing was naive CD4+ T cells from blood. CDR3 residues: CASSVGPTGQGNYGYTF. CDR3 coding DNA: TGTGCCAGCAGCGTAGGCCCTACTGGACAGGGGAACTATGGCTACACCTTC.